One T cell receptor beta chain is described in this entry. This clone has a handful of counts. It has no known antigen specificity. There are no base qualities to consult, and no much larger clone falls within one base. This specimen comes from a study of cytomegalovirus exposure and HLA in healthy donors (dated by TCRdb to the late 2010s). About the investigation overall: According to a later analysis, the 120 or so validation repertoires were produced on the same platform as the 700 or so repertoires of the first cohort. The study aimed to test whether signatures of past pathogen exposure could be identified by cataloging public T cell receptors. In addition to the first cohort of hundreds of subjects, a separate validation cohort of some 120 different subjects was used. The study combined high-throughput TCR immunosequencing, statistical association of individual TCRs with disease status, and machine learning to predict cytomegalovirus infection status. What the work shows at the level of the full study, not this receptor alone: Across donors, most TCR sequences were observed very rarely, whereas some public TCRs were present in many individuals. Subsequent analysis determined that TCRs grouped into clusters in the first cohort also showed a tendency toward co-occurrence across the 90 to 150 validation repertoires, and 94% of cluster scores exceeded 0. Cytomegalovirus status was reported to be diagnosed by the classifier with high specificity and sensitivity in both the original and validation cohorts. In vitro tests confirmed that a few of the cytomegalovirus-associated TCR beta chains recognize cytomegalovirus antigens. In the study, approximately 150 TCR beta chains were listed as associated with cytomegalovirus. The authors suggested that the approach could potentially be extended to other disease states and immunological phenotypes. All 120 or so repertoires were used to score co-occurrence in the validation cohort in a later analysis, because that analysis had no HLA typing for the cohort.

Receptor libraries were prepared by the immunoSEQ multiplex PCR assay. On the study's bioinformatics: To diagnose cytomegalovirus status from the catalog of TCR beta chain sequences, a statistical classification framework was built. Here the immuneACCESS table is served through TCRdb, limited to in-frame sequences with V and J called. Missing clones are a known gap in these copies; in checked studies unresolved V genes cover under half, and the rest lacks a known reason. From that table come the V and J calls and clone size; the DNA was used to work out D and trimming. The sample contains 110,000 or so clones, about 91% of them found a single time. The top ten clones comprise more than 1.5% of the sample. Donors formed part of the validation cohort, which comprised 120 subjects and was distinct from the first cohort of under 850 subjects. The clonotype originates from a man aged 18 to 30 in good health and CMV-seronegative. Sequenced: PBMCs.

The CDR3 region reads CASSSGGARDTQYF. In nucleotide form, the sequence is TGTGCCAGCAGCTCCGGGGGGGCCAGAGATACGCAGTATTTT. Here the chain combines TRBV11-3 and TRBJ2-3; TRBD2 matches 8 bases in the middle. Via the germline V gene, CDR1 is SGHNT and CDR2 YENEEA. Germline trimming: 4 bases from V, 5 bases from J; junction bases outside gene matches: 5. The CDR3 numbers 14 residues from cysteine through phenylalanine. The kept DNA is CDR3 alone, 42 bases in frame from the first base. Joined to the reference TRBV11-3 and TRBJ2-3 proteins, this CDR3 gives the full variable domain: EAGVVQSPRYKIIEKKQPVAFWCNPISGHNTLYWYLQNLGQGPELLIRYENEEAVDDSQLPKDRFSAERLKGVDSTLKIQPAELGDSAVYLCASSSGGARDTQYFGPGTRLTVL.